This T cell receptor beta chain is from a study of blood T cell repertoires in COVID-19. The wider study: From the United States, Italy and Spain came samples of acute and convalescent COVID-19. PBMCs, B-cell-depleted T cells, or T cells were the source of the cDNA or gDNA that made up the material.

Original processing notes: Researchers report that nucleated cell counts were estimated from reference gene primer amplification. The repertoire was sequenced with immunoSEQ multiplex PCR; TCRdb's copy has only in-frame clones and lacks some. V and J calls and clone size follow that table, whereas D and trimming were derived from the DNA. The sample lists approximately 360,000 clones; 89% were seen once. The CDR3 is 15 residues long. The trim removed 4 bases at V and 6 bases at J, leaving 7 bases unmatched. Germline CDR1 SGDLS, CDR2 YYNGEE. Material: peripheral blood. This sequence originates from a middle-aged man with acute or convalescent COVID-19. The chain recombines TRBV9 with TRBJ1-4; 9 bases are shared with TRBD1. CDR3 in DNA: TGTGCCAGCAGCAACCGGGACAGGGTTGATGAAAAACTGTTTTTT. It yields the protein CASSNRDRVDEKLFF.